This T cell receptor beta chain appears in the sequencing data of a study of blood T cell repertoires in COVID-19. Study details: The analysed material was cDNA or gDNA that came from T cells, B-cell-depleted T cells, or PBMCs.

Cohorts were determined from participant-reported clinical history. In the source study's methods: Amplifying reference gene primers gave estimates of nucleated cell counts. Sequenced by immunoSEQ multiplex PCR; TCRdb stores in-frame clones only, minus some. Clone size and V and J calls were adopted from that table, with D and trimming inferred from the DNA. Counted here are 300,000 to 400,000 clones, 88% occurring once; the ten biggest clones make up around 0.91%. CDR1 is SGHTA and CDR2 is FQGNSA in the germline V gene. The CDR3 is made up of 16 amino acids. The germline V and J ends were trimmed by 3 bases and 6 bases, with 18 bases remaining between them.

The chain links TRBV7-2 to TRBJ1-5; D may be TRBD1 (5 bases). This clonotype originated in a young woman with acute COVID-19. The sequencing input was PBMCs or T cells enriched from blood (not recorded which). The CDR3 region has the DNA TGTGCCAGCAGCTTCGGGGGAAAAAAGTATGTTCAGCCCCAGCATTTT. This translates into CASSFGGKKYVQPQHF.